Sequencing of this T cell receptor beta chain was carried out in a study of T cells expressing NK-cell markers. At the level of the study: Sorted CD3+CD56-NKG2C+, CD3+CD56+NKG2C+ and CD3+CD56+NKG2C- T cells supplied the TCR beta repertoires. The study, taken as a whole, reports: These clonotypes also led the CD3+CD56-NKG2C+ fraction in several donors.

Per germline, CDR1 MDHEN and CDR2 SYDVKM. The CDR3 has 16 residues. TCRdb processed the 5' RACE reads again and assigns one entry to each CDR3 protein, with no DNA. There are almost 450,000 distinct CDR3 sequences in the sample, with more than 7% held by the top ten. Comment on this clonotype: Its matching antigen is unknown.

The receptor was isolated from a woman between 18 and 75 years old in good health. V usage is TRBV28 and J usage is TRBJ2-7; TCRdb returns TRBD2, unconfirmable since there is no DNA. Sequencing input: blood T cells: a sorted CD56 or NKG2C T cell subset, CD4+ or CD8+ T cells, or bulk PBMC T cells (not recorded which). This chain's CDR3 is CASSLPTRGLYYEQYF.